The T cell receptor beta chain under discussion was sequenced for a study of T cell changes during pregnancy in multiple sclerosis. The V end lost 5 bases, the J end lost 3 bases, and 20 bases lay between the germline ends. CDR3 length: 16 residues. Per the germline V gene, CDR1 is MDHEN and CDR2 is SYDVKM. Data came from immunoSEQ multiplex PCR; TCRdb stores just in-frame clones and leaves some out. The profile shows fewer than 15,000 clones, more than 70% of them singletons. Source: CD8+ T cells from peripheral blood mononuclear cells, taken in the first trimester of pregnancy. The receptor was isolated from a female donor with multiple sclerosis, enrolled in a pregnancy study. This chain joins TRBV28 and TRBJ2-7, with D possibly TRBD2 on 5 matching bases. CDR3 nucleotides: TGTGCCAGCAGTCCCCTCCCCGGGGAGATTTTCTACGAGCAGTACTTC. This sequence encodes CASSPLPGEIFYEQYF.